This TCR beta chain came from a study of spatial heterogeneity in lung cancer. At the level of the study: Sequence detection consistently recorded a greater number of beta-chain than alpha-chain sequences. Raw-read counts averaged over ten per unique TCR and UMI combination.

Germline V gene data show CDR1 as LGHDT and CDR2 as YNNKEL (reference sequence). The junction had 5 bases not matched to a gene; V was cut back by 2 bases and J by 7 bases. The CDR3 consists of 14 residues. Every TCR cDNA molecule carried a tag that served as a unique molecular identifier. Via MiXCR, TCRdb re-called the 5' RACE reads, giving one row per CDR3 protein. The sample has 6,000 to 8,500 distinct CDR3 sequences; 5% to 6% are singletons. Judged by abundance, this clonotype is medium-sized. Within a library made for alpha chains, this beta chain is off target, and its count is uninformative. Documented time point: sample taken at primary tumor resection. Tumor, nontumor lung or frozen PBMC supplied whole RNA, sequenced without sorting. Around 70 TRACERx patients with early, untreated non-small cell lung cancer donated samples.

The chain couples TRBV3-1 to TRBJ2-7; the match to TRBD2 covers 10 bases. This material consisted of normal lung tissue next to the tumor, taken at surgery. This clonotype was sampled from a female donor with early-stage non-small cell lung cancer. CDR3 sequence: CASSQPGLASEQYF. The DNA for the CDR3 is TGTGCCAGCAGCCAACCGGGACTAGCGAGTGAGCAGTACTTC.